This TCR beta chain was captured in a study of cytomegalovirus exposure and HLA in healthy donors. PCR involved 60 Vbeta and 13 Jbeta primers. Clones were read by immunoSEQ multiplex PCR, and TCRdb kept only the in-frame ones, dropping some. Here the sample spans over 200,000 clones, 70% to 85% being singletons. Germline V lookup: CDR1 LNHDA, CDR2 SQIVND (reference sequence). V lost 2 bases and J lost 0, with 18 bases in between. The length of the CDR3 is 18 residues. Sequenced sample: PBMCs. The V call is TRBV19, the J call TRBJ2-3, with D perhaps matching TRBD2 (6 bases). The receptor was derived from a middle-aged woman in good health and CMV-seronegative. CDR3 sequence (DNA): TGTGCCAGTAGTATACCCATAACCGGGACTGCTAGCACAGATACGCAGTATTTT. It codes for CASSIPITGTASTDTQYF.